This T cell receptor beta chain stems from a study of T cell changes during pregnancy in multiple sclerosis (dated by TCRdb to the late 2010s). Concerning the study at large: The study examined how the T cell repertoire changed over the course of pregnancy in women with multiple sclerosis.

Measured from the cysteine to the phenylalanine, the CDR3 is 15 residues long. Kept here is only the CDR3 DNA, which spans 45 bases and is read in frame from base 1. For CDR1 and CDR2, the germline V gene lists MNHNS and SASEGT. V is cut back by 7 bases and J by 4 bases, with 11 bases in the junction unmatched. About this clone: Its antigen remains undetermined. One base away there is no much larger clone; base qualities are not given.

The method was the immunoSEQ multiplex PCR assay. TCRdb carries this immuneACCESS record with in-frame sequences only. Its versions omit some clonotypes, under half of them owing to an unresolved V gene in the studies checked, with the rest unexplained. The table for this sample lists around 130,000 clones; 96% of them were counted only once. More than 0.4% of the sample rests with the top ten. Material: peripheral blood, obtained after pregnancy. This sequence originates from a female donor with multiple sclerosis, enrolled in a pregnancy study. The V and J segments used are TRBV6-1 and TRBJ2-7; TRBD1 agrees with 9 junctional bases. DNA sequence: TGTGCCAGCATTCTGACCGGGACAGGGCTATACGAGCAGTACTTC. It translates to CASILTGTGLYEQYF.